The next 16 T cell receptor beta chains were all read from a single sample in a study of T cells in Graves' hyperthyroidism and ophthalmopathy. The TCR beta CDR3 regions underwent amplification using RNA transcripts as the source. The TCR CDR3 first-round RT-PCR relied on the HTBI primer set. MiXCR was run by TCRdb on the multiplex PCR reads, yielding one entry per CDR3 protein. The sample carries 540,000 or so distinct CDR3 sequences, around 45% recorded once. Material: peripheral blood or thyroid tissue (not recorded which). All receptors come from an adult woman with Graves' disease, either hyperthyroidism or ophthalmopathy (not recorded which).

V and J are TRBV7-2 and TRBJ1-6; maybe TRBD1 (5 bases). This CDR3 comprises 13 residues. With 11 bases removed from V and 9 bases from J, the gap between germline ends came to 17 bases. Germline lookup yields CDR1 SGHTA and CDR2 FQGNSA. The CDR3 DNA sequence: TGTGCCGTTGGGGCGGGCTTAGTTTCACCCCTCCACTTT. This gives the protein CAVGAGLVSPLHF.

The count of this clonotype is one. J is TRBJ2-7 and V is TRBV6-5; possibly TRBD2 for D (5 bases). Germline V gene lookup returns CDR1 MNHEY and CDR2 SVGAGI. The length of the CDR3 is 16 residues. Trimming cost V 6 bases and J 2 bases, with 20 bases left between them. CDR3 sequence (DNA): TGTGCCAGCAGCCGGGGTAGCGTACGACCTCCCTACGAGCAGTACTTC. Amino acids: CASSRGSVRPPYEQYF.

Ten or more counts support this clonotype. The chain couples TRBV5-1 to TRBJ2-2; 13 bases line up with TRBD2. Germline loops: CDR1 SGHRS, CDR2 YFSETQ. This CDR3 contains 15 residues. V lost 3 bases to trimming and J lost 6 bases; unmatched junction nucleotides: 2. DNA for the CDR3: TGCGCCAGCAGCTCACTAGCGGGAGGGGCCGGGGAGCTGTTTTTT. This encodes CASSSLAGGAGELFF.

This chain joins TRBV5-1 and TRBJ1-2; D not resolved. V shed 1 base and J shed 2 bases, with 15 bases lying between them. The length of the CDR3 is 16 residues. Germline V lookup: CDR1 SGHRS, CDR2 YFSETQ. The CDR3 sequence: CASSLSASGRNYGYTF. The CDR3 DNA reads as TGCGCCAGCAGCTTGTCGGCTAGCGGGAGAAACTATGGCTACACCTTC.

The chain uses TRBV12-3 or TRBV12-4 and TRBJ1-5; possible D gene TRBD1, 6 bases. The CDR3 has 12 amino acids. Trimming stripped 5 bases from V and 14 bases from J, with 16 bases between. The CDR3 is CASSAGQHYEHF. In DNA, the CDR3 is TGTGCCAGCAGTGCCGGACAGCACTACGAGCATTTT.

This chain uses TRBV10-3 with TRBJ1-5; D is possibly TRBD1 (5 bases). Trimming took 8 bases from V and 11 from J, leaving 25 bases between them. The CDR3 has 15 residues. Looked up from germline, CDR1 is ENHRY and CDR2 is SYGVKD. CDR3 region: CAIGASGKGVETQHF. DNA for the CDR3: TGTGCCATCGGGGCTAGCGGGAAAGGTGTAGAGACCCAGCATTTT.

V usage is TRBV5-1 and J usage is TRBJ2-7, with 12 bases identical to TRBD1. The DNA matches TRBJ1-2 better at its end, which makes the J call doubtful. CDR3 length: 16 amino acids. Looked up from germline, CDR1 is SGHRS and CDR2 is YFSETQ. CDR3 nucleotides: TGCGCCAGCAGCTCGGGACAGGGGGCCGGTTTATATGGCTACACCTTC. Residues: CASSSGQGAGLYGYTF.

This chain uses TRBV7-2 with TRBJ1-1; D not resolved. V lost 5 bases, J lost 0 bases, and 10 bases lay in between. This CDR3 is built from 14 residues. In germline, CDR1 is SGHTA, CDR2 FQGNSA. The CDR3 here is CASSRGNLNTEAFF. CDR3 in DNA: TGTGCCAGCAGCCGTGGGAACTTGAACACTGAAGCTTTCTTT.

The chain is built from TRBV7-3 and TRBJ2-6; D is perhaps TRBD1 (5 bases). The CDR3 is made up of 16 amino acids. The V and J ends lost 2 bases and 2 bases respectively, with 10 bases between them. CDR1 SGHTA and CDR2 FQGTGA come from the germline V gene. This CDR3 is CASSLWGATGANVLTF. The CDR3 nucleotides are TGTGCCAGCAGCTTATGGGGCGCAACTGGGGCCAACGTCCTGACTTTC.

This clonotype has a handful of counts. The chain couples TRBV20-1 to TRBJ1-4, with 10 bases lining up with TRBD1. The CDR3 spans 17 residues. Germline values: CDR1 DFQATT, CDR2 SNEGSKA (reference sequence). V gave up 4 bases and J gave up 1 base; unmatched junction bases: 9. The CDR3 loop is CSAKKGQGRVTNEKLFF. In DNA, the CDR3 is TGCAGTGCTAAAAAGGGACAGGGGCGCGTAACTAATGAAAAACTGTTTTTT.

CDR3 protein: CASSDPGSTYEQYF. DNA of the CDR3: TGTGCCAGCAGTGACCCGGGCTCTACCTACGAGCAGTACTTC. The V and J genes are TRBV12-3 or TRBV12-4 and TRBJ2-7; the D is unclear. V was pared by 5 bases and J by 2 bases, with 13 bases between. CDR3 length equals 14 residues.

Here the CDR3 reads CASGRTGGPQHF. Here the CDR3 DNA reads TGTGCCAGCGGCCGAACCGGGGGTCCCCAGCATTTT. The chain couples TRBV7-8 to TRBJ1-5, with a possible D match to TRBD1 (5 bases). Germline loops: CDR1 SGHVS, CDR2 FQNEAQ. CDR3 length equals 12 residues. V lost 8 bases and J lost 10, with 15 bases in between.

This clonotype was observed many times. This rearrangement joins TRBV15 to TRBJ2-5, with 7 bases lining up with TRBD1. The V segment lost 0 bases and the J segment 7 bases; nucleotides outside the gene matches: 5. Germline V gene sequence: CDR1 LNHNV, CDR2 YYDKDF (reference sequence). This CDR3 has 14 residues. CDR3 bases: TGTGCCACCAGCAGAGAACAGGGGCAGGGGACCCAGTACTTC. It codes for CATSREQGQGTQYF.

For the CDR3, the DNA is TGCAGTGCCGTTGAGGGTTTCGAAAGTCAGCCCCAGCATTTT. It yields the protein CSAVEGFESQPQHF. The chain joins TRBV20-1 to TRBJ1-5; no firm D call. This CDR3 comprises 14 residues. Per germline, CDR1 DFQATT and CDR2 SNEGSKA (reference sequence). Deletions cut 6 bases from V and 6 bases from J, with 18 bases between.

J is TRBJ1-4 and V is TRBV3-1, with D uncertain. The ends were cut back, 0 bases at V and 7 bases at J, with 6 bases in the middle. CDR1 LGHDT and CDR2 YNNKEL come from the germline V gene (reference sequence). The CDR3 spans 13 residues. CDR3 DNA sequence: TGTGCCAGCAGCCAAGAGGTGGGTGAAAAACTGTTTTTT. Protein: CASSQEVGEKLFF.

This clonotype was counted a few times. V gene TRBV15 combines with J gene TRBJ1-6; D ambiguous. The CDR3 loop spans 16 amino acids. Trimming took off 3 bases at V and 0 bases at J, with 9 bases between the two ends. CDR1 LNHNV and CDR2 YYDKDF come from the germline V gene (reference sequence). The CDR3 is CATSRDSSSYNSPLHF. The CDR3 bases are TGTGCCACCAGCAGGGACTCGAGCTCCTATAATTCACCCCTCCACTTT. Looking up the rest from reference TRBV15 and TRBJ1-6 gives the full variable domain: DAMVIQNPRYQVTQFGKPVTLSCSQTLNHNVMYWYQQKSSQAPKLLFHYYDKDFNNEADTPDNFQSRRPNTSFCFLDIRSPGLGDTAMYLCATSRDSSSYNSPLHFGNGTRLTVT.